The rows below give T cell receptor beta chains drawn from one sample of a study of cytomegalovirus exposure and HLA in healthy donors. Libraries were prepared by immunoSEQ multiplex PCR; TCRdb keeps only in-frame clonotypes and omits some of them. The table shows under 130,000 clones, with 66% occurring only once. Sequenced material: PBMCs. The source of these receptors is a woman aged 45-65 years in good health and CMV-seronegative. Each CDR3 is given with its conserved first and last residue. A D gene is named only where the DNA matches it firmly. The listing skips clone size in some rows; elsewhere it reads once, few, many or a size class.

size	V	D	J	CDR3	DNA
-	TRBV27	-	TRBJ2-1	CASSLSFHFVNEQFF	TGTGCCAGCAGTTTATCTTTCCATTTTGTCAATGAGCAGTTCTTC
-	TRBV30	TRBD1	TRBJ2-7	CAWSVRGRTYEQYF	TGTGCCTGGAGTGTAAGGGGGCGGACCTACGAGCAGTACTTC
-	TRBV7-9	TRBD1	TRBJ1-1	CASSLRQGNTEAFF	TGTGCCAGCAGCTTGCGACAGGGGAACACTGAAGCTTTCTTT
-	TRBV29-1	-	TRBJ1-2	CSVGATGRYGYTF	TGCAGCGTTGGGGCTACAGGGCGCTATGGCTACACCTTC
-	TRBV5-1	TRBD2	TRBJ2-3	CASSSLFSGGAVSTDTQYF	TGCGCCAGCAGCTCCCTCTTTAGCGGGGGGGCCGTGAGCACAGATACGCAGTATTTT
-	TRBV27	TRBD2	TRBJ2-2	CASSGLAGPTGELFF	TGTGCCAGCAGTGGACTAGCGGGACCCACCGGGGAGCTGTTTTTT
-	TRBV9	TRBD2	TRBJ2-7	CASSVEASGPVFTYEQYF	TGTGCCAGCAGCGTAGAGGCTAGCGGGCCGGTTTTCACCTACGAGCAGTACTTC
-	TRBV4-1	-	TRBJ1-4	CASSPYPGGQAGDEKLFF	TGCGCCAGCAGCCCCTACCCCGGGGGGCAAGCTGGGGATGAAAAACTGTTTTTT
-	TRBV4-1	-	TRBJ2-7	CASSQDWSAAYEQYF	TGCGCCAGCAGCCAAGATTGGAGTGCAGCCTACGAGCAGTACTTC
few	TRBV29-1	TRBD2	TRBJ2-2	CSVSRSGSNTGELFF	TGCAGCGTCTCGCGTAGCGGGAGTAACACCGGGGAGCTGTTTTTT
-	TRBV5-1	TRBD1	TRBJ2-7	CASSPGQGNYEQYF	TGCGCCAGCAGCCCAGGACAGGGGAATTACGAGCAGTACTTC
-	TRBV5-4	-	TRBJ1-2	CASSLERDTGYTF	TGTGCCAGCAGCTTGGAGCGGGACACCGGCTACACCTTC
-	TRBV6-6	TRBD2	TRBJ2-2	CASSYGAGANTGELFF	TGTGCCAGCAGTTACGGAGCGGGGGCGAACACCGGGGAGCTGTTTTTT
-	TRBV7-2	-	TRBJ2-4	CASSFTSTVAKNIQYF	TGTGCCAGCAGCTTTACTTCGACAGTTGCCAAAAACATTCAGTACTTC
few	TRBV28	-	TRBJ2-7	CASSFRLRVAYEQYF	TGTGCCAGCAGTTTCAGGTTACGCGTCGCGTACGAGCAGTACTTC
-	TRBV5-1	TRBD2	TRBJ2-1	CASSLGPGLATKEQFF	TGCGCCAGCAGCTTGGGTCCGGGACTAGCGACCAAGGAGCAGTTCTTC
-	TRBV10-3	TRBD1	TRBJ2-1	CAIGGDRENEQFF	TGTGCCATCGGAGGGGACAGGGAAAATGAGCAGTTCTTC
-	TRBV2	-	TRBJ1-3	CASSDPSSRNTIYF	TGTGCCAGCAGTGACCCGTCGTCTAGGAACACCATATATTTT
-	TRBV7-6	-	TRBJ1-4	CASSLQGPIEKLFF	TGTGCCAGCAGCCTTCAGGGGCCGATTGAAAAACTGTTTTTT
-	TRBV5-4	TRBD1	TRBJ2-7	CASRPDRGLDEQYF	TGTGCCAGCAGACCCGACAGGGGGCTTGACGAGCAGTACTTC
few	TRBV5-4	-	TRBJ2-5	CASSFSGQETQYF	TGTGCCAGCAGCTTCAGCGGCCAAGAGACCCAGTACTTC